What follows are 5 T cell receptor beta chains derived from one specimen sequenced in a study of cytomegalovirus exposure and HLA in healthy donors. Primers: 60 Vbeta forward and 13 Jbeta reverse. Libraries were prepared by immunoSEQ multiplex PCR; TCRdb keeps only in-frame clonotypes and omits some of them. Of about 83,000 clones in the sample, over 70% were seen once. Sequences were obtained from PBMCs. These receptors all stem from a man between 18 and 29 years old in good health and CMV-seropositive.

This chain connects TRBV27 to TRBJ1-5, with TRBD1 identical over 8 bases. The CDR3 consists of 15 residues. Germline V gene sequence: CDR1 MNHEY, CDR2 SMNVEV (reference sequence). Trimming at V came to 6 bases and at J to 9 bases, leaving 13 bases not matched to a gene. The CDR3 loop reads CASSRTGTGFGPQHF. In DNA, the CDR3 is TGTGCCAGCAGCCGTACCGGGACAGGATTTGGGCCCCAGCATTTT.

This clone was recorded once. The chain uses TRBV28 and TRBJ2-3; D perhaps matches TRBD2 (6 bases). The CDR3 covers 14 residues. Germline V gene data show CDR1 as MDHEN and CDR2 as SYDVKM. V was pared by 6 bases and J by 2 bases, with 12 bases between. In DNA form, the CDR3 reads TGTGCCAGCAGACCGGGACTCTCCACAGATACGCAGTATTTT. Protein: CASRPGLSTDTQYF.

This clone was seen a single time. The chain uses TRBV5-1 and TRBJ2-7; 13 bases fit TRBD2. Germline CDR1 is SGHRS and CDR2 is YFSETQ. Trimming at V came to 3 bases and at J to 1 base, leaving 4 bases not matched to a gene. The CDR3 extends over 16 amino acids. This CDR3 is CASSWGLAGPSYEQYF. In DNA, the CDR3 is TGCGCCAGCAGCTGGGGACTAGCGGGGCCTTCCTACGAGCAGTACTTC.

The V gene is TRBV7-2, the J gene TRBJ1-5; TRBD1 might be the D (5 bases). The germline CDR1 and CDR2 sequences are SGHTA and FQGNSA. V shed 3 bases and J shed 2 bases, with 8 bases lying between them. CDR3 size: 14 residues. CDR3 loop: CASSFQGGNQPQHF. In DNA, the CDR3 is TGTGCCAGCAGCTTTCAAGGGGGCAATCAGCCCCAGCATTTT. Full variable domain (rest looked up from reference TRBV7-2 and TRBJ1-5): GAGVSQSPSNKVTEKGKDVELRCDPISGHTALYWYRQSLGQGLEFLIYFQGNSAPDKSGLPSDRFSAERTGGSVSTLTIQRTQQEDSAVYLCASSFQGGNQPQHFGDGTRLSIL.

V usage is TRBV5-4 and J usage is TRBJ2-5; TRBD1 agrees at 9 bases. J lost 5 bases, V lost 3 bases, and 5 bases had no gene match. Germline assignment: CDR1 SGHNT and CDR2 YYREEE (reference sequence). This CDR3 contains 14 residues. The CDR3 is CASSSGQGRETQYF. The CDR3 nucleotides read TGTGCCAGCAGCTCGGGACAGGGACGGGAGACCCAGTACTTC.